This TCR beta chain was identified in a study of OX40 agonist ivuxolimab in advanced cancers. This CDR3 comprises 14 residues. Germline V CDR1 and CDR2: LNHNV, YYDKDF (reference sequence). V gave up 5 bases and J gave up 7 bases, with 18 bases separating them. The protocol was immunoSEQ multiplex PCR, while the TCRdb copy is restricted to in-frame clones and leaves out a portion. Of about 62,000 clones in the sample, 80% to 95% were seen once. This clonotype was sampled from an adult with an advanced solid tumor such as melanoma, head and neck, liver or kidney cancer. The chain is built from TRBV15 and TRBJ2-7; D may be TRBD2 (6 bases). Sequencing was performed on CD4+ or CD8+ T cells sorted from blood, taken in a trial of the OX40 agonist ivuxolimab. CDR3 region: CATSFDLRGSEQYF. The CDR3 coding sequence is TGTGCCACCAGCTTTGACCTCCGGGGGAGTGAGCAGTACTTC.